This T cell receptor beta chain was captured by sequencing in a study of cytomegalovirus exposure and HLA in healthy donors. Study-level points and caveats: It was found in a later analysis that first-cohort TCR clusters tended to co-occur in the 95 to 150 validation repertoires.

V was trimmed by 0 bases and J by 4 bases, leaving 15 bases between them. This CDR3 has 16 amino acids. Germline loops: CDR1 MNHEY, CDR2 SMNVEV (reference sequence). The data were produced by immunoSEQ multiplex PCR, yet TCRdb's version contains in-frame clones alone and is incomplete. The sample consists of 250,000 to 400,000 clones, roughly 86% of them appearing once. Note on this clone: Its antigen is unidentified.

The rearrangement joins TRBV27 to TRBJ1-2, with D tentatively TRBD1 (6 bases). This clonotype was sampled from a man aged 30 to 45 in good health and CMV-seronegative. The specimen was PBMCs. CDR3 sequence: CASSLSIRGRGYGYTF. CDR3 DNA: TGTGCCAGCAGTTTATCTATTCGGGGCAGGGGCTATGGCTACACCTTC.